The clone carrying this TCR beta chain was counted at least ten times. Its target is not known. In TCRdb, the 5' RACE reads were re-called with MiXCR into one record per CDR3 protein. The table includes about 12,000 distinct CDR3 sequences, approximately 15% detected once. Time point here: sample taken at primary tumor resection. Material for sequencing was whole RNA from tumor, nontumor lung or frozen PBMC, left unsorted. The source of the sample is a study of spatial heterogeneity in lung cancer. Looking at the study overall: For tumor regions, TCR transcript counts showed a strong correlation with a T cell module score derived from matched bulk RNA-seq. Study observations and caveats: Quantities of ubiquitous and regional expanded TCRs paralleled ubiquitous and regional nonsynonymous mutations, respectively. In tumors, expanded intratumoral alpha and beta TCR counts tracked mutation counts.

This specimen consisted of lung tumor tissue, obtained at surgery. This TCR derives from a male donor with early-stage non-small cell lung cancer.

CDR3 protein: CATSFDGGNTIYF. As DNA, the CDR3 is TGTGCCACCTCCTTCGACGGAGGAAACACCATATATTTT. The rearrangement links TRBV27 to TRBJ1-3; D not certain. The V gene's germline CDR1 is MNHEY and CDR2 SMNVEV (reference sequence). CDR3 size: 13 residues. Trimming removed 10 bases from V and 4 bases from J, with 14 bases in between.